The clone carrying this T cell receptor beta chain was observed a few times. Its antigen is still unknown. This CDR3 comprises 14 residues. In germline, CDR1 is MNHEY, CDR2 SVGEGT. V lost 7 bases, J lost 5 bases, and 17 bases lay in between. This sample was included in a study of T-cell memory formation after mild COVID-19. Overall study results and limits: That cross-reactive memory joined was suggested by some responding clones appearing in pre-infection memory. CD4+ contracting clones were mainly CM and EM; CD8+ ones, EMRA.

TCRdb re-derived calls from the 5' RACE reads in MiXCR, one entry per CDR3 protein. The table has nearly 110,000 distinct CDR3 sequences, approximately 15% seen once. The chain joins TRBV6-2 or TRBV6-3 to TRBJ1-1; D gene uncertain. Sequencing input: PBMCs or a T cell subset sorted from them (not recorded which). This receptor was identified in a young man who had mild COVID-19 (a few samples of this study predate the infection). Cell type and time point are not known. CDR3 protein: CASTTIGVGTEAFF. In DNA, the CDR3 is TGTGCCAGCACCACGATCGGGGTTGGTACTGAAGCTTTCTTT.